Below are 14 T cell receptor beta chains sequenced from a single sample in a study of T cells after yellow fever vaccination. One entry per CDR3 protein results from TCRdb running MiXCR on the 5' RACE reads. The data hold a few hundred thousand distinct CDR3 sequences, with 15% to 20% observed a single time. The sequencing used PBMCs, collected before the yellow fever booster vaccination. These receptors all come from a man aged 18 to 29 who received the YFV17D yellow fever vaccine.

This clonotype was counted a few times. The rearrangement joins TRBV7-9 to TRBJ2-2, with D perhaps matching TRBD2 (5 bases). Trimming removed 2 bases from V and 6 bases from J, with 16 bases in between. The germline gives CDR1 SEHNR, CDR2 FQNEAQ (reference sequence). This CDR3 is 16 amino acids long. CDR3 protein: CASSLFGLRGSGELFF. The CDR3, as DNA: TGTGCCAGCAGCTTATTTGGCCTAAGAGGGTCCGGGGAGCTGTTTTTT.

The genes are TRBV11-3 and TRBJ2-4; D perhaps matches TRBD1 (5 bases). This CDR3 comprises 16 residues. V was cut by 5 bases and J by 1 base, with 15 bases left in between. Looked up from germline, CDR1 is SGHNT and CDR2 is YENEEA. The CDR3 protein is CASSLGANWAKNIQYF. The CDR3 nucleotides read TGTGCCAGCAGCCTAGGGGCTAATTGGGCCAAAAACATTCAGTACTTC.

The chain links TRBV20-1 to TRBJ2-3; D perhaps matches TRBD1 (6 bases). The V end lost 6 bases, the J end lost 6 bases, and 13 bases lay between the germline ends. CDR3 length: 12 amino acids. CDR1 and CDR2 from the germline V gene are DFQATT and SNEGSKA (reference sequence). The CDR3 bases are TGCAGTGCCGGTCAGGGGAGTGATACGCAGTATTTT. This translates into CSAGQGSDTQYF.

V and J are TRBV10-2 and TRBJ2-2; 15 bases map to TRBD2. V dropped 6 bases and J dropped 2; count of bases not matched to a gene: 19. The germline gives CDR1 WSHSY, CDR2 SAAADI. This CDR3 comprises 22 residues. In nucleotides, the CDR3 is TGCGCCAGCAGCTCCTCGGCCCGTGGACTAGCGGGGGGGCGGTTTAACACCGGGGAGCTGTTTTTT. Amino acid sequence: CASSSSARGLAGGRFNTGELFF.

This clonotype was picked up a small number of times. This chain joins TRBV6-5 and TRBJ2-1; no reliable D call. The CDR3 covers 13 residues. Trimming cost V 4 bases and J 4 bases, with 8 bases left between them. From germline, CDR1 is MNHEY and CDR2 SVGAGI. The CDR3 region has the DNA TGTGCCAGCAGTTCGACAAATTACAATGAGCAGTTCTTC. Protein product: CASSSTNYNEQFF.

The chain links TRBV28 to TRBJ1-1; D perhaps matches TRBD1 (5 bases). Germline V gene lookup returns CDR1 MDHEN and CDR2 SYDVKM. CDR3 length: 13 residues. The V end was cut by 8 bases, the J end by 1 base, with 11 bases between. DNA for the CDR3: TGTGCCAGCCTCTCCGGACAGAACACTGAAGCTTTCTTT. Amino acid sequence: CASLSGQNTEAFF.

This clonotype was counted between two and nine times. J is TRBJ1-1 and V is TRBV12-2. TRBV12-2 is a listed pseudogene. This CDR3 contains 15 residues. This chain's CDR3 is CASRLASVQYDEAFF. Written as DNA, the CDR3 is TGTGCAAGTCGCTTAGCCTCGGTACAATACGATGAAGCTTTCTTT.

This clonotype was found many times. J is TRBJ1-1 and V is TRBV6-5; no firm D call. The CDR3 covers 12 residues. Germline V CDR1 and CDR2: MNHEY, SVGAGI. V lost 8 bases and J lost 2, with 9 bases in between. In DNA, the CDR3 is TGTGCCAGCCAAGACCCCAACACTGAAGCTTTCTTT. Its protein is CASQDPNTEAFF.

This sequence joins TRBV4-3 and TRBJ2-1; D unresolved. CDR3 length: 14 residues. V was clipped by 0 bases and J by 7 bases, with 10 bases between them. Germline V lookup: CDR1 LGHNA, CDR2 YSLEER. The DNA for the CDR3 is TGCGCCAGCAGCCAAGATGTCTCCGGGAATGAGCAGTTCTTC. Amino acid sequence: CASSQDVSGNEQFF.

The chain employs TRBV5-1 and TRBJ1-1; D is undetermined. The V gene lost 3 bases and the J gene lost 3 bases, with 12 bases spanning the gap. The CDR3 contains 14 residues. The V gene's germline CDR1 is SGHRS and CDR2 YFSETQ. The CDR3 region is CASSSSGEYTEAFF. For the CDR3, the DNA is TGCGCCAGCAGCTCGAGCGGGGAGTACACTGAAGCTTTCTTT.

This clonotype was picked up a small number of times. This sequence joins TRBV6-6 and TRBJ2-3, with 10 bases matching TRBD2. The germline V gene encodes CDR1 MNHNY and CDR2 SVGAGI (reference sequence). There are 17 residues in the CDR3. With V trimmed by 2 bases and J by 1 base, 6 bases remained unmatched. The CDR3 DNA sequence: TGTGCCAGCAGTTACCCACTCCTAGCGGGGGGCACAGATACGCAGTATTTT. Translated: CASSYPLLAGGTDTQYF.

The chain uses TRBV7-7 and TRBJ2-3; D not resolved. Germline CDR1 reads SSHAT; CDR2 reads FNYEAQ (reference sequence). This CDR3 has 15 amino acids. The V end was cut by 2 bases, the J end by 0 bases, with 9 bases between. This chain's CDR3 is CASSLSQLSTDTQYF. The CDR3 bases are TGTGCCAGCAGCTTAAGTCAGCTTAGCACAGATACGCAGTATTTT. Full variable domain (missing parts from reference TRBV7-7 and TRBJ2-3): GAGVSQSPRYKVTKRGQDVTLRCDPISSHATLYWYQQALGQGPEFLTYFNYEAQPDKSGLPSDRFSAERPEGSISTLTIQRTEQRDSAMYRCASSLSQLSTDTQYFGPGTRLTVL.

This clonotype was seen a few times. The chain links TRBV28 to TRBJ2-1, with 11 nucleotides matching TRBD1. Germline loops: CDR1 MDHEN, CDR2 SYDVKM. V lost 4 bases and J lost 6; bases outside the gene matches: 2. The CDR3 extends over 14 amino acids. The CDR3 DNA reads as TGTGCCAGCAGTTGGGACAGGGGGGCCAATGAGCAGTTCTTC. Translated, it gives CASSWDRGANEQFF. The entire variable domain, with the rest obtained from reference TRBV28 and TRBJ2-1, is as follows: DVKVTQSSRYLVKRTGEKVFLECVQDMDHENMFWYRQDPGLGLRLIYFSYDVKMKEKGDIPEGYSVSREKKERFSLILESASTNQTSMYLCASSWDRGANEQFFGPGTRLTVL.

V usage is TRBV10-3 and J usage is TRBJ2-1; D uncertain. Per the germline V gene, CDR1 is ENHRY and CDR2 is SYGVKD. The CDR3 spans 13 residues. V lost 3 bases to trimming and J lost 8 bases, with 11 bases between them. CDR3 sequence reads: CAISDSRGHEQFF. The CDR3 nucleotides are TGTGCCATCAGTGATTCACGCGGCCATGAGCAGTTCTTC.